This T cell receptor beta chain was recovered during a study of blood T cell repertoires in COVID-19. Study background: Samples of COVID-19 (acute and convalescent) were obtained from the United States, Italy and Spain.

This clone was counted once. The CDR3 has 13 amino acids. Germline V CDR1 and CDR2: SEHNR, FQNEAQ (reference sequence). V lost 5 bases to trimming and J lost 2 bases, with 9 bases between them. In the authors' workflow: For nucleated cells, counts were estimated from reference gene primer amplification. Clones were sequenced by immunoSEQ multiplex PCR, and TCRdb holds only the in-frame ones, with some missing. V, J and clone size are taken as reported in that table, and D and trimming were inferred from the DNA itself. Of some 42,000 clones in the sample, approximately 88% were seen once. Sequencing used peripheral blood. The receptor's source is a human donor in a cohort sampled during active COVID-19. The chain couples TRBV7-9 to TRBJ2-5; tentatively, D is TRBD2 (6 bases). In DNA form, the CDR3 reads TGTGCCAGCAGCCGGGGGAAACAAGAGACCCAGTACTTC. It yields the protein CASSRGKQETQYF.